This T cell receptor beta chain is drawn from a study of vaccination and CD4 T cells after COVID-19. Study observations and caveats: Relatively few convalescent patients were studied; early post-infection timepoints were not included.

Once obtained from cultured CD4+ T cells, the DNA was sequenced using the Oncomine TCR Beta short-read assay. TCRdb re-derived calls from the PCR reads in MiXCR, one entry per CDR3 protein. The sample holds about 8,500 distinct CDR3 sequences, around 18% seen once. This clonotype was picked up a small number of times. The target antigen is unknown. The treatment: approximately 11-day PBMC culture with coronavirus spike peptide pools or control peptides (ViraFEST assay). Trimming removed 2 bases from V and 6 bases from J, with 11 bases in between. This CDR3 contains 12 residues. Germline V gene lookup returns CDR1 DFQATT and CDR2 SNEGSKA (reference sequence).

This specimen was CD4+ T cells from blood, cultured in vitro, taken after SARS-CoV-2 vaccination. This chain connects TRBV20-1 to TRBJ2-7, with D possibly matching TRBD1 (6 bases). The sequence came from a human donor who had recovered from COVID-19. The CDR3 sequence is CSARSGVREQYF. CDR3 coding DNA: TGCAGTGCTAGATCAGGGGTTCGCGAGCAGTACTTC.